The clone carrying this TCR beta chain was picked up a small number of times. Its specificity is unknown. The data derive from a study of CD8 T cells in ankylosing spondylitis. The study, taken as a whole, reports: Both synovial fluid and blood in reactive arthritis had previously been reported to carry some motif variants. Clones tied to disease were said to be significantly enriched in matched ankylosing spondylitis synovial fluid. Disease-linked clones displayed a CD8+ phenotype and appeared relatively rarely in peripheral blood. For ankylosing spondylitis blood, a TCR beta motif of fewer than 10 highly homologous variants appeared characteristic.

Libraries of TCR beta came from quantitative 5'-RACE with molecular barcodes. TCRdb passed the 5' RACE reads through MiXCR, listing each CDR3 protein once. The sample lists about 700,000 distinct CDR3 sequences; about 20% were seen once. The CDR3 loop spans 16 amino acids. V dropped 5 bases and J dropped 0; count of bases not matched to a gene: 7. CDR1 is SQVTM and CDR2 is ANQGSEA in the germline V gene. Sequencing was carried out using blood, either unsorted or a sorted T cell fraction (not recorded which). The chain combines TRBV29-1 with TRBJ2-7, with 13 bases matching TRBD2. This clonotype was obtained from a male donor with ankylosing spondylitis. CDR3 amino acids: CSVSGTSGKPSYEQYF. Written as DNA, the CDR3 is TGCAGCGTTTCCGGGACTAGCGGGAAACCCTCCTACGAGCAGTACTTC.